These 29 T cell receptor beta chains came from one sample sequenced in a study of human T cells and chemical hapten exposure. Each CDR3 protein gets one entry after TCRdb re-called the RACE reads with MiXCR. The table has approximately 88,000 distinct CDR3 sequences, over 10% seen once. Time point: patch test 3, about 24 weeks after DPC sensitization. The treatment was: therapeutic diphenylcyclopropenone sensitization with weekly scalp DPC. The starting material was whole blood, obtained in connection with sensitization to the hapten diphenylcyclopropenone (DPC). These receptors came from a woman between 45 and 60 years old with alopecia areata. Some clones in this sample may be carry-over from other donors' samples.

This clonotype appeared many times. The V call is TRBV29-1, the J call TRBJ2-1; maybe TRBD1 (5 bases). Germline assignment: CDR1 SQVTM and CDR2 ANQGSEA. The germline V and J ends were trimmed by 5 bases and 10 bases, with 12 bases remaining between them. The CDR3 length is 11 residues. The CDR3 loop is CSVFQGREQFF. The CDR3 coding sequence is TGCAGCGTTTTTCAGGGAAGGGAGCAGTTCTTC.

This clonotype has a count of ten or more. The chain carries TRBV5-4 and TRBJ2-3; D is possibly TRBD1 (5 bases). The CDR3 spans 14 residues. V gave up 3 bases and J gave up 4 bases, with 12 bases separating them. Looked up from germline, CDR1 is SGHNT and CDR2 is YYREEE (reference sequence). CDR3 bases: TGTGCCAGCAGCTCTGGATGGGGCGCAGATACGCAGTATTTT. It translates to CASSSGWGADTQYF.

This chain links TRBV29-1 with TRBJ2-5; 7 nucleotides match TRBD2. Germline assignment: CDR1 SQVTM and CDR2 ANQGSEA. V gave up 2 bases and J gave up 5 bases; unmatched junction bases: 5. The CDR3 extends over 13 amino acids. CDR3 nucleotide sequence: TGCAGCGTTGAAAGGGCTAGCGGTGAGACCCAGTACTTC. Its translation: CSVERASGETQYF.

The table lists this clonotype with a count of one. CDR3 bases: TGTGCCAGCAAAATGAGCAGCGGTAATGAAAAACTGTTTTTT. The encoded protein is CASKMSSGNEKLFF. J is TRBJ1-4 and V is TRBV5-6; D gene uncertain. In germline, CDR1 is SGHDT, CDR2 YYEEEE. This CDR3 is 14 amino acids long. With 6 bases removed from V and 4 bases from J, the gap between germline ends came to 13 bases.

V gene TRBV11-2 combines with J gene TRBJ2-1; TRBD2 is a possible D gene (5 bases). V was clipped by 6 bases and J by 0 bases, with 9 bases between them. The V gene's germline CDR1 is SGHAT and CDR2 FQNNGV. This CDR3 has 14 amino acids. The DNA for the CDR3 is TGTGCCAGCAGGCGTAGCGCCTCCTACAATGAGCAGTTCTTC. Its translation: CASRRSASYNEQFF.

This clonotype occurred a few times. The V call is TRBV20-1, the J call TRBJ2-1, with 11 bases aligning to TRBD2. The CDR3 is made up of 16 amino acids. V lost 6 bases and J lost 8; bases outside the gene matches: 15. Germline loops: CDR1 DFQATT, CDR2 SNEGSKA (reference sequence). The CDR3 DNA is TGCAGTGCCAGCATCCGACATAGCGGGAGGGTCTATGAGCAGTTCTTC. Amino acids: CSASIRHSGRVYEQFF.

In this sample, this clonotype turned up many times. The chain carries TRBV5-4 and TRBJ2-5; D gene uncertain. CDR3 size: 12 residues. Per the germline V gene, CDR1 is SGHNT and CDR2 is YYREEE (reference sequence). The V and J ends lost 4 bases and 0 bases respectively, with 4 bases between them. CDR3 region: CASSVDQETQYF. DNA of the CDR3: TGTGCCAGCAGCGTAGACCAAGAGACCCAGTACTTC.

This clonotype has just a few counts. This rearrangement joins TRBV27 to TRBJ1-4, with D unclear. V lost 1 base to trimming and J lost 8 bases, with 11 bases between them. The CDR3 runs 14 residues. Germline V CDR1 and CDR2: MNHEY, SMNVEV (reference sequence). CDR3 bases: TGTGCCAGCAGTTTATTCCCGTCAGCCGAAAAACTGTTTTTT. Translated: CASSLFPSAEKLFF.

This sequence joins TRBV20-1 and TRBJ2-1, with 8 bases that match TRBD2. With 5 bases clipped from V and 6 bases from J, the junction kept 12 bases outside the gene matches. Germline CDR1 and CDR2: DFQATT and SNEGSKA (reference sequence). This CDR3 region has 15 residues. In DNA, the CDR3 is TGCAGTGCTGTTAACGCGGGACTAGGGGGCAATGAGCAGTTCTTC. This translates into CSAVNAGLGGNEQFF.

The sample holds a few counts of this clonotype. This chain uses TRBV29-1 with TRBJ1-1; D is undetermined. In germline, CDR1 is SQVTM, CDR2 ANQGSEA. Trimming stripped 4 bases from V and 0 bases from J, with 12 bases between. The CDR3 totals 14 residues. The CDR3 nucleotides read TGCAGCGTTGTGAGTCCAGCGATGAACACTGAAGCTTTCTTT. Translation gives CSVVSPAMNTEAFF.

This clonotype was detected many times. The V and J genes are TRBV12-3 or TRBV12-4 and TRBJ1-2; perhaps TRBD1 as D (5 bases). The CDR3 covers 13 residues. The ends were cut back, 6 bases at V and 1 base at J, with 9 bases in the middle. DNA for the CDR3: TGTGCCAGCAGCCGTCAGGGTAACTATGGCTACACCTTC. Its protein product is CASSRQGNYGYTF.

The chain carries TRBV2 and TRBJ1-1, with TRBD1 matching over 8 bases. The CDR3 covers 15 residues. The junction had 5 bases not matched to a gene; V was cut back by 0 bases and J by 5 bases. In germline, CDR1 is SNHLY, CDR2 FYNNEI. CDR3 in amino acids: CASSEARTGWTEAFF. Written as DNA, the CDR3 is TGTGCCAGCAGTGAAGCCCGGACAGGGTGGACTGAAGCTTTCTTT.

This clonotype showed up many times. The chain combines TRBV20-1 with TRBJ2-2, with TRBD2 matching over 10 bases. In germline, CDR1 is DFQATT, CDR2 SNEGSKA (reference sequence). Trimming took 5 bases from V and 7 from J; bases not matched to a gene: 10. This CDR3 comprises 15 residues. The CDR3 nucleotides read TGCAGTGCTCAAGGGCTAGCGGGAGAAGTCGGGGAGCTGTTTTTT. It translates to CSAQGLAGEVGELFF.

The gene calls are TRBV27 and TRBJ2-7; 13 bases are a match to TRBD2. Trimming cost V 5 bases and J 0 bases; bases outside gene matches: 7. Looked up from germline, CDR1 is MNHEY and CDR2 is SMNVEV (reference sequence). The CDR3 extends over 17 amino acids. The CDR3 reads CASSRTSGSPSSYEQYF. DNA of the CDR3: TGTGCCAGCAGTCGGACTAGCGGGAGCCCGAGCTCCTACGAGCAGTACTTC.

This clonotype was found many times. The chain joins TRBV12-3 or TRBV12-4 to TRBJ1-1; the D gene is possibly TRBD1 (6 bases). V lost 2 bases and J 4 bases, leaving 8 bases between the germline ends. CDR3 length: 13 amino acids. CDR3 loop: CASSLPGATEAFF. In DNA, the CDR3 is TGTGCCAGCAGTTTACCGGGGGCCACTGAAGCTTTCTTT.

Many counts were recorded for this clonotype. The genes are TRBV9 and TRBJ1-1; D gene uncertain. CDR3 length: 15 amino acids. CDR1 is SGDLS and CDR2 is YYNGEE in the germline V gene. Trimming took off 4 bases at V and 11 bases at J, with 24 bases between the two ends. The CDR3 bases are TGTGCCAGCAGCCCTACTTTGACAACCTCCAAGCCGGCTTTCTTT. This codes for CASSPTLTTSKPAFF.

The rearrangement uses TRBV6-5 and TRBJ2-1; TRBD2 agrees at 7 bases. Germline CDR1 MNHEY, CDR2 SVGAGI. This CDR3 comprises 20 residues. J was trimmed by 4 bases and V by 4 bases; bases with no gene match: 22. The CDR3 protein is CASSSGTPVREVDLYNEQFF. CDR3 in DNA: TGTGCCAGCAGTTCGGGCACCCCAGTACGGGAGGTAGATTTATACAATGAGCAGTTCTTC.

V gene TRBV11-2 combines with J gene TRBJ2-1; D gene unclear. V gave up 9 bases and J gave up 2 bases, with 8 bases separating them. Germline CDR1 is SGHAT and CDR2 is FQNNGV. The CDR3 is made up of 12 amino acids. In DNA form, the CDR3 reads TGTGCCAGTGCCGTAACCTACAATGAGCAGTTCTTC. It encodes CASAVTYNEQFF.

J is TRBJ2-1 and V is TRBV18; no clear D. Germline CDR1 KGHSH, CDR2 LQKENI. The CDR3 contains 14 residues. V lost 1 base and J 9 bases, leaving 13 bases between the germline ends. This CDR3 reads CASSPLQETGEQFF. The CDR3 nucleotides are TGTGCCAGCTCACCACTTCAAGAGACGGGTGAGCAGTTCTTC.

This clonotype was seen repeatedly, ten times or more. J is TRBJ2-5 and V is TRBV25-1; D is unclear. CDR3 size: 16 residues. CDR1 is MGHDK and CDR2 is SYGVNS in the germline V gene. With 1 base removed from V and 1 base from J, the gap between germline ends came to 13 bases. CDR3 sequence (DNA): TGTGCCAGCAGTGAATGGCACAGCTTACTCCAAGAGACCCAGTACTTC. Protein: CASSEWHSLLQETQYF. Complete variable domain (other parts from reference TRBV25-1 and TRBJ2-5): EADIYQTPRYLVIGTGKKITLECSQTMGHDKMYWYQQDPGMELHLIHYSYGVNSTEKGDLSSESTVSRIRTEHFPLTLESARPSHTSQYLCASSEWHSLLQETQYFGPGTRLLVL.

The rearrangement joins TRBV10-2 to TRBJ1-2; D gene ambiguous. Trimming took 3 bases from V and 9 from J, leaving 14 bases between them. The CDR3 is 13 amino acids. The germline V gene encodes CDR1 WSHSY and CDR2 SAAADI. CDR3 coding DNA: TGCGCCAGCAGTGATTGGCAGCACGTGCGCTACACCTTC. Its translation is CASSDWQHVRYTF.

This rearrangement joins TRBV7-9 to TRBJ1-1; D not certain. V shed 7 bases and J shed 1 base, with 16 bases lying between them. Germline CDR1 SEHNR, CDR2 FQNEAQ (reference sequence). This CDR3 is 15 amino acids long. The CDR3 DNA follows: TGTGCCAGCAACCCCTACCCGACTCAGAACACTGAAGCTTTCTTT. Protein: CASNPYPTQNTEAFF.

Here the CDR3 DNA reads TGTGCCAGCAGTTACAGCGGGCGTGACAATGAGCAGTTCTTC. Translated, it gives CASSYSGRDNEQFF. The chain employs TRBV6-4 and TRBJ2-1; maybe TRBD2 (6 bases). This CDR3 spans 14 amino acids. Trimming stripped 5 bases from V and 5 bases from J, with 13 bases between. The V gene's germline CDR1 is MRHNA and CDR2 SNTAGT.

This clonotype was counted at least ten times. As DNA, the CDR3 is TGCAGTGCGTCGTACGGGGAGGAGGGTGAAAAACTGTTTTTT. As protein: CSASYGEEGEKLFF. The chain couples TRBV20-1 to TRBJ1-4; D call uncertain. Per germline, CDR1 DFQATT and CDR2 SNEGSKA (reference sequence). This CDR3 region has 14 residues. Between the trimmed V and J ends, which lost 6 bases and 7 bases, there was a span of 18 bases.

In this sample, this clonotype turned up many times. V is TRBV20-1 and J is TRBJ2-7, with D perhaps matching TRBD1 or TRBD2 (5 bases each). CDR3 length: 14 residues. V was shortened by 3 bases and J by 0 bases, with 12 bases between the two germline ends. Germline CDR1 is DFQATT and CDR2 is SNEGSKA (reference sequence). CDR3 region: CSASRDGNSYEQYF. In DNA form, the CDR3 reads TGCAGTGCTAGCCGGGACGGAAACTCCTACGAGCAGTACTTC.

The chain recombines TRBV7-9 with TRBJ2-4; D is uncertain. There are 14 residues in the CDR3. V lost 6 bases and J lost 0, with 9 bases in between. CDR1 and CDR2 from the germline V gene are SEHNR and FQNEAQ (reference sequence). In DNA, the CDR3 is TGTGCCAGCAGTTCCGACCTAGCCAAAAACATTCAGTACTTC. Its translation: CASSSDLAKNIQYF.

Only a few counts were recorded for this clonotype. The CDR3 sequence is CASSLLYTGELFF. The CDR3, as DNA: TGTGCCAGCAGTTTATTGTATACCGGGGAGCTGTTTTTT. This sequence joins TRBV12-3 or TRBV12-4 and TRBJ2-2; D remains ambiguous. Trimming shortened V by 2 bases and J by 5 bases, and 6 bases separated the two germline ends. This CDR3 spans 13 amino acids.

This clonotype was seen at least ten times. The genes are TRBV6-6 and TRBJ2-3; 7 bases align to TRBD2. CDR1 and CDR2 (germline): MNHNY, SVGAGI (reference sequence). The V gene end was trimmed by 6 bases and the J gene end by 0 bases; junction bases not matched to a gene: 12. CDR3 length: 17 residues. This CDR3 reads CASRYKHSGLSTDTQYF. The CDR3 DNA sequence: TGTGCCAGCAGGTACAAGCATAGCGGGCTAAGCACAGATACGCAGTATTTT.

There are many counts of this clonotype. The J gene is TRBJ1-1, the V gene TRBV29-1; TRBD1 might be the D (6 bases). The V gene lost 6 bases and the J gene lost 1 base, with 12 bases spanning the gap. Germline CDR1 SQVTM, CDR2 ANQGSEA. The CDR3 covers 13 residues. Here the CDR3 reads CSVGGHPNTEAFF. The CDR3 region has the DNA TGCAGCGTAGGGGGACACCCGAACACTGAAGCTTTCTTT.